This T cell receptor (beta chain) was identified in a study of early stage breast cancer tumors (TCRdb year 2017). Background on the whole study: Of the roughly 15 invasive breast tumors, around twelve were found to be estrogen receptor-positive, progesterone receptor-positive and HER2-negative. The samples as a whole yielded more than 2.5 million detected templates, corresponding to roughly 1.1 million unique clonotypes. The average read coverage per sample was about 10-fold. Of the roughly twelve ER+/PR+/HER2- tumors, eight were classified as invasive ductal carcinomas and four as invasive lobular carcinomas. Results the study describes overall, beyond this receptor: Tumors showed about 2.5-fold higher T cell density and higher clonality than adjacent normal breast tissue. Greater similarity was observed between blood and normal breast repertoires than between blood and tumor repertoires, and tumor was distinguished from normal in 14 of 16 patients when each tissue was compared with blood. Because the cohort was small, a breakdown by tumor subtype could not be done. Chain pairing and functional markers such as CD4, CD8 and FOXP3 were missed by bulk genomic DNA sequencing of unsorted cells. Enriched TCRB sequences shared across patients were mostly commonly generated sequences, unlikely to play an important role in the tumor microenvironment.

V ends up 0 bases short and J 3 bases short, with an unmatched junction base count of 6. There are 16 amino acids in the CDR3, from cysteine to phenylalanine inclusive. Left in the record is the CDR3 DNA by itself, 48 bases read in frame from the first base. Per the germline V gene, SGHDN is the CDR1 and FVKESK is the CDR2. Each sample was amplified as two independent genomic DNA replicates: about 0.54 ug for blood and about 1.4 ug for tumor or normal breast. Following the manufacturer's instructions, the ImmunoSeq Intro kit was used to carry out TCRB sequencing on genomic DNA. Multiplex PCR was run for about 30 cycles using proprietary primers and spike-in control sequences for absolute quantification. Single-end 150-bp reads were used to sequence an 87-bp fragment covering the CDR3 and the flanking V and J genes. Seven samples, with two replicates for each sample, were multiplexed per lane of an Illumina MiSeq using version 3.0 chemistry. In the authors' own workflow: Raw data were processed by the vendor's proprietary pipeline, with both replicates merged into one result per sample. To define clonotypes, the study grouped productive rearrangements that shared the V-gene family, CDR3 amino acid sequence and J-gene segment. Clonality was calculated as 1 minus the normalized Shannon entropy (Pielou evenness) of TCRB abundances. To estimate T cell density, the total number of templates was divided by the number of input cells, which was inferred from the amount of DNA input. Recon with default parameters was used to estimate total repertoire diversity and clonality. Clonotypes with over 0.1% abundance in tumor and at least 32-fold higher abundance in tumor than in normal breast were defined as tumor-enriched. TCRdb stores this immuneACCESS table with in-frame sequences only. Part of the clones is absent; in the studies checked, under half of the shortfall reflects unresolved V genes, and no reason is known for the rest. V and J calls and clone size are copied from that table; D and trimming were computed from the DNA. The sample data list tens of thousands of clones, and roughly four fifths of these were observed just once. Jointly, the top ten make up about 9.5% of the sample.

In regard to this clone: The antigen it binds to is not known. Per-nucleotide qualities are absent, and no much larger clonotype sits a single base away.

About 18-50 mg of tumor tissue was diced, and more than 3 ug of DNA was typically obtained. The study profiled bulk TCR beta-chain repertoires in matched peripheral blood, tumor and adjacent normal breast tissue taken from approximately 16 patients with early-stage breast cancer. Following resection, visually identified tumor tissue was excised and transferred into prechilled RNAlater. Tumor tissue (roughly 17-50 mg) was diced and homogenized in RLTplus buffer with beta-mercaptoethanol and antifoaming agent using a TissueLyser II. Genomic DNA was extracted with the Qiagen AllPrep DNA/RNA Mini kit. Sample: breast tumor tissue. The chain uses TRBV14 and TRBJ1-2; 8 nucleotides in the junction match TRBD1. This clonotype was obtained from a person aged 25 to 39 with breast cancer. The CDR3 protein sequence reads: CASSQDGWTGYYGYTF. The DNA reads TGTGCCAGCAGCCAAGATGGTTGGACAGGGTACTATGGCTACACCTTC. Where the CDR3 stops, the reference TRBV14 and TRBJ1-2 genes take over; the full variable domain is EAGVTQFPSHSVIEKGQTVTLRCDPISGHDNLYWYRRVMGKEIKFLLHFVKESKQDESGMPNNRFLAERTGGTYSTLKVQPAELEDSGVYFCASSQDGWTGYYGYTFGSGTRLTVV.